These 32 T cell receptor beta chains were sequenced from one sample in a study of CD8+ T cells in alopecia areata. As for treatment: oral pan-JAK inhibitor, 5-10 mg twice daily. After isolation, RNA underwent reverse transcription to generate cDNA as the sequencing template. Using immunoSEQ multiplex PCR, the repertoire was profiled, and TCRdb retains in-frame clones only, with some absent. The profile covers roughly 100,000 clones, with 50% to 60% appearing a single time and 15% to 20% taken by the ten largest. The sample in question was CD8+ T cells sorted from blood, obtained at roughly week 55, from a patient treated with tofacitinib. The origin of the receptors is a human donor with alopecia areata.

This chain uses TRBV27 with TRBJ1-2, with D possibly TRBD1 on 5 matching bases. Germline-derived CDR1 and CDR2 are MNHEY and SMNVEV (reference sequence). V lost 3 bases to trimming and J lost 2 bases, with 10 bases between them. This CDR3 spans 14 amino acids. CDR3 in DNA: TGTGCCAGCAGTTTCTCTGGGGGGAACTATGGCTACACCTTC. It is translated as CASSFSGGNYGYTF.

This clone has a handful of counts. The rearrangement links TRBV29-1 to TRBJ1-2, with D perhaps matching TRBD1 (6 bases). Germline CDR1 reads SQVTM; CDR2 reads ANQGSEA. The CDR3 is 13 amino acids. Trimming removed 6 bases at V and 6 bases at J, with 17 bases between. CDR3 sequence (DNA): TGCAGCGTCGATACAGGGATCGTGAATGGCTACACCTTC. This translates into CSVDTGIVNGYTF.

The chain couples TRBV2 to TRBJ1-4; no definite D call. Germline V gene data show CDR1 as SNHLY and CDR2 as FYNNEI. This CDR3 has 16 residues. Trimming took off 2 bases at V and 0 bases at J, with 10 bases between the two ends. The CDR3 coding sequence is TGTGCCAGCAGTGAAAGGTCTGGGGCAACTAATGAAAAACTGTTTTTT. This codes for CASSERSGATNEKLFF. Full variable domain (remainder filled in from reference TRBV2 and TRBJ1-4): EPEVTQTPSHQVTQMGQEVILRCVPISNHLYFYWYRQILGQKVEFLVSFYNNEISEKSEIFDDQFSVERPDGSNFTLKIRSTKLEDSAMYFCASSERSGATNEKLFFGSGTQLSVL.

CDR3 amino acids: CASSLLAMNTGELFF. Written as DNA, the CDR3 is TGTGCCAGCAGTTTATTAGCTATGAACACCGGGGAGCTGTTTTTT. This chain uses TRBV27 with TRBJ2-2; D remains unclear. V was shortened by 1 base and J by 1 base, with 7 bases between the two germline ends. From germline, CDR1 is MNHEY and CDR2 SMNVEV (reference sequence). The CDR3 has 15 residues.

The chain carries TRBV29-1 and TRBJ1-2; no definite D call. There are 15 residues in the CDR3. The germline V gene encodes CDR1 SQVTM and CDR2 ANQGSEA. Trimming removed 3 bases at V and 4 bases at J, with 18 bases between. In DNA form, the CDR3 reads TGCAGCGTTGAGATTCCAGAAAGAACTATCTATGGCTACACCTTC. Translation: CSVEIPERTIYGYTF.

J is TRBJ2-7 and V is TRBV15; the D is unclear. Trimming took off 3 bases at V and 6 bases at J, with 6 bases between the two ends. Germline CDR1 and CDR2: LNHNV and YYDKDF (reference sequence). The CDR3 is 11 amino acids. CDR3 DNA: TGTGCCACCAGCAGCTTAGGCGAGCAGTACTTC. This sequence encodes CATSSLGEQYF.

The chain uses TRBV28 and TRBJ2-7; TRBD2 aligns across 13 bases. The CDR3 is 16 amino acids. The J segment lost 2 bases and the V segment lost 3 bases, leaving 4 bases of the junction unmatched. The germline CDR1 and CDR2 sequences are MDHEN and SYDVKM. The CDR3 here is CASSFLLAGGAYEQYF. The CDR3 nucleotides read TGTGCCAGCAGTTTCCTACTAGCGGGGGGGGCCTACGAGCAGTACTTC.

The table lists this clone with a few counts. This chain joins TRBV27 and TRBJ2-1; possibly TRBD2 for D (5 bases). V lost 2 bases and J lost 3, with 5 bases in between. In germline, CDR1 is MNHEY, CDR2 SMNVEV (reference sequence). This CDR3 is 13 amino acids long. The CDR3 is CASSLGSYNEQFF. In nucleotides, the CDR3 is TGTGCCAGCAGTTTAGGGAGCTACAATGAGCAGTTCTTC.

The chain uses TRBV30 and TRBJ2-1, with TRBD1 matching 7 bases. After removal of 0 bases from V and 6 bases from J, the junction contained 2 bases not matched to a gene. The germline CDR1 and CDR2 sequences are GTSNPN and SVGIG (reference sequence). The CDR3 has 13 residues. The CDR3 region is CAWSVAGGNEQFF. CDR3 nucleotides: TGTGCCTGGAGTGTGGCAGGGGGCAATGAGCAGTTCTTC.

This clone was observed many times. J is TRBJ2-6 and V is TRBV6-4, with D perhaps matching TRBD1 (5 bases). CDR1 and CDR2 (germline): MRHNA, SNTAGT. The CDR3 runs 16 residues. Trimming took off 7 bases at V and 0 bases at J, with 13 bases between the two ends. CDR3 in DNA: TGTGCCAGCACCCCTGACAGTTCCTCTGGGGCCAACGTCCTGACTTTC. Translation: CASTPDSSSGANVLTF.

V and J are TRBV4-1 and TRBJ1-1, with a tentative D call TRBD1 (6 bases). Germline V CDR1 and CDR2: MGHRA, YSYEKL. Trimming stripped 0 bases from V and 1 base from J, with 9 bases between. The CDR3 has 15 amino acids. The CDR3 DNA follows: TGCGCCAGCAGCCAAGACGGGGGCGCGAACACTGAAGCTTTCTTT. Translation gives CASSQDGGANTEAFF.

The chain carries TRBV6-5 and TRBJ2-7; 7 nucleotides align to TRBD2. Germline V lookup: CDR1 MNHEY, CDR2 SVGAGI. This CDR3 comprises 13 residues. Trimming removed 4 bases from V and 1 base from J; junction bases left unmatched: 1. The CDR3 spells CASSWGGSYEQYF. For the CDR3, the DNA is TGTGCCAGCAGTTGGGGGGGGTCCTACGAGCAGTACTTC.

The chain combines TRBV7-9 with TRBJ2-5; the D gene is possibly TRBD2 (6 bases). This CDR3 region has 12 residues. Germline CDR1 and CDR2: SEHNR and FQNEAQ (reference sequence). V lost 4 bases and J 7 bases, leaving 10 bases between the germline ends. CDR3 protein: CASSSLAGTQYF. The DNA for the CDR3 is TGTGCCAGCAGCTCACTAGCTGGGACCCAGTACTTC. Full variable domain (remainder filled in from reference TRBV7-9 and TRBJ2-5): DTGVSQNPRHKITKRGQNVTFRCDPISEHNRLYWYRQTLGQGPEFLTYFQNEAQLEKSRLLSDRFSAERPKGSFSTLEIQRTEQGDSAMYLCASSSLAGTQYFGPGTRLLVL.

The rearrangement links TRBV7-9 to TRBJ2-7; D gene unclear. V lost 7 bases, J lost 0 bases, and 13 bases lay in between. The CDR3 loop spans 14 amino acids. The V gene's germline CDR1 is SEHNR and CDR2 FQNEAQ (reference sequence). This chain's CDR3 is CASTFSESSYEQYF. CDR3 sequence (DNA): TGTGCCAGCACCTTTTCAGAGAGCTCCTACGAGCAGTACTTC.

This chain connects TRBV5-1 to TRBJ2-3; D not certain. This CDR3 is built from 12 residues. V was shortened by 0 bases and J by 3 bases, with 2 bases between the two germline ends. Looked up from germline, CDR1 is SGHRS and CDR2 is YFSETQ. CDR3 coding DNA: TGCGCCAGCAGCTTGGCTACAGATACGCAGTATTTT. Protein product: CASSLATDTQYF. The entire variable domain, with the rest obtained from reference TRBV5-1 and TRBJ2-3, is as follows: KAGVTQTPRYLIKTRGQQVTLSCSPISGHRSVSWYQQTPGQGLQFLFEYFSETQRNKGNFPGRFSGRQFSNSRSEMNVSTLELGDSALYLCASSLATDTQYFGPGTRLTVL.

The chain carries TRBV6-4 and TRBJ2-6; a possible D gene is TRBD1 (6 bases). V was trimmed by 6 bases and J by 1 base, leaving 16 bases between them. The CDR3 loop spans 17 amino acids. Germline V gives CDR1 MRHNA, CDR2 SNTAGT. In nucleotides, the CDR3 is TGTGCCAGCAGCCCAGGGGACACCGATTCTGGGGCCAACGTCCTGACTTTC. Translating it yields CASSPGDTDSGANVLTF.

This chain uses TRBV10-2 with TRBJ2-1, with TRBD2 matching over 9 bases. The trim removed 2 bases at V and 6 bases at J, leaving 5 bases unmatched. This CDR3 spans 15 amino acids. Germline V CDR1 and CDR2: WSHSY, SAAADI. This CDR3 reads CASSEKRGAVNEQFF. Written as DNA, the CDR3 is TGCGCCAGCAGTGAGAAGCGGGGGGCGGTCAATGAGCAGTTCTTC.

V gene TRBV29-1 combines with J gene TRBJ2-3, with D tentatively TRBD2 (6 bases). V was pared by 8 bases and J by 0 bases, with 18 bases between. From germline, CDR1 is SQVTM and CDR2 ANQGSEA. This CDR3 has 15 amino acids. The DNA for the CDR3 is TGCAGCCACCCTCGGAGGGGTAGTAGCACAGATACGCAGTATTTT. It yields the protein CSHPRRGSSTDTQYF.

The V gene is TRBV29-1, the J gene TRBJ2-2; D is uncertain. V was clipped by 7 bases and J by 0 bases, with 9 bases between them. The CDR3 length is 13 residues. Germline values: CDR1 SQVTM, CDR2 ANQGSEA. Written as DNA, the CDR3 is TGCAGCGGGGCCGTGCCGAACACCGGGGAGCTGTTTTTT. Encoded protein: CSGAVPNTGELFF.

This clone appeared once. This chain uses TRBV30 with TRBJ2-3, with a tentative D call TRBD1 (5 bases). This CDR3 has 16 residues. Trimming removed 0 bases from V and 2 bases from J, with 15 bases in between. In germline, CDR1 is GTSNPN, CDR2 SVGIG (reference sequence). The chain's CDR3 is CAWSVLSQGNTDTQYF. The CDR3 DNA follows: TGTGCCTGGAGTGTACTCTCCCAGGGAAACACAGATACGCAGTATTTT.

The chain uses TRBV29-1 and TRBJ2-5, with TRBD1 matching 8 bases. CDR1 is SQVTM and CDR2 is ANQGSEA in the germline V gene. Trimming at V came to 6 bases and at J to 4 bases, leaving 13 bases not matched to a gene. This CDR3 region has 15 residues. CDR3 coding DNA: TGCAGCGTGTACCACGTGGGGACAGGCCCAGAGACCCAGTACTTC. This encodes CSVYHVGTGPETQYF.

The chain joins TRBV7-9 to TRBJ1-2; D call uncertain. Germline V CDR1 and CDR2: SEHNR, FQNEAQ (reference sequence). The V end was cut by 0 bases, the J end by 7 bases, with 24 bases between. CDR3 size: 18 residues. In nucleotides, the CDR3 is TGTGCCAGCAGCTTAGCGGCGGGAAAGAGAGGCTATATTCGTGGCTACACCTTC. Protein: CASSLAAGKRGYIRGYTF.

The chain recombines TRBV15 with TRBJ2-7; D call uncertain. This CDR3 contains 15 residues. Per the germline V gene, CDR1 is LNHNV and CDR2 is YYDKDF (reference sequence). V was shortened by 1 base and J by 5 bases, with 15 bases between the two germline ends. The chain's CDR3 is CATSRAPRPADEQYF. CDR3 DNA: TGTGCCACCAGCAGAGCACCTCGGCCCGCTGACGAGCAGTACTTC.

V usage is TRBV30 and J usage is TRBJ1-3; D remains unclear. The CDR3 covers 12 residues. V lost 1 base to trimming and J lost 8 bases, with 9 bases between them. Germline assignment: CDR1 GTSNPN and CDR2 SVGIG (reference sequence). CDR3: CAWSAEGDTIYF. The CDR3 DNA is TGTGCCTGGAGTGCCGAGGGAGACACCATATATTTT.

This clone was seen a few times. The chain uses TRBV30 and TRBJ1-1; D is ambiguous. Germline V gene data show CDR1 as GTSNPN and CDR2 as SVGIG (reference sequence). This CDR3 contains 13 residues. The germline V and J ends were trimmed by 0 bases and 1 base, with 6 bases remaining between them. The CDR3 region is CAWSVGQNTEAFF. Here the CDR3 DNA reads TGTGCCTGGAGTGTAGGGCAGAACACTGAAGCTTTCTTT.

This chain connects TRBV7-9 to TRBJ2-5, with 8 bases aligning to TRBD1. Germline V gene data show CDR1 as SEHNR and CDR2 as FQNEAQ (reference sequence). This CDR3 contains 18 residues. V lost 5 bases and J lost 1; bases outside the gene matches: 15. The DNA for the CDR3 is TGTGCCAGCAGCCGACCGGATGGACAGGGTTCCCTCCAAGAGACCCAGTACTTC. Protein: CASSRPDGQGSLQETQYF. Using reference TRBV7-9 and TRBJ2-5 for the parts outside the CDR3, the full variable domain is DTGVSQNPRHKITKRGQNVTFRCDPISEHNRLYWYRQTLGQGPEFLTYFQNEAQLEKSRLLSDRFSAERPKGSFSTLEIQRTEQGDSAMYLCASSRPDGQGSLQETQYFGPGTRLLVL.

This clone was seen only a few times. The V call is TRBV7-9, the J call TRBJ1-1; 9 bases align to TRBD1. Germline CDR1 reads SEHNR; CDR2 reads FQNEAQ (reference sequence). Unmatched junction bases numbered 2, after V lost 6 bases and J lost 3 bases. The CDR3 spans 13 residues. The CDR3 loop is CASSWTGDTEAFF. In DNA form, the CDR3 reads TGTGCCAGCAGTTGGACAGGGGACACTGAAGCTTTCTTT.

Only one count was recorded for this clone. CDR3 nucleotides: TGTGCCAGCAGCGCCGGGACAGGGGAATTGTACGAGCAGTACTTC. This encodes CASSAGTGELYEQYF. The J gene is TRBJ2-7, the V gene TRBV7-6; 10 positions match TRBD1. CDR3 length: 15 amino acids. Germline V CDR1 and CDR2: SGHVS, FNYEAQ. The ends lost 5 bases at V and 4 bases at J; junction bases unmatched: 8. The full variable domain, rest sourced from reference TRBV7-6 and TRBJ2-7, is GAGVSQSPRYKVTKRGQDVALRCDPISGHVSLYWYRQALGQGPEFLTYFNYEAQQDKSGLPNDRFSAERPEGSISTLTIQRTEQRDSAMYRCASSAGTGELYEQYFGPGTRLTVT.

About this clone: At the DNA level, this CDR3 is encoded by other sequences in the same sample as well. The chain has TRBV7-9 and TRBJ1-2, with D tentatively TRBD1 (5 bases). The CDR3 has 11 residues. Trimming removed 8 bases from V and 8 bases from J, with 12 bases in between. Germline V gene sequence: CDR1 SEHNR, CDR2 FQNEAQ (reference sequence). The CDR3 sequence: CASSGGYGYTF. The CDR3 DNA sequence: TGTGCCAGCTCTGGGGGGTACGGCTACACCTTC.

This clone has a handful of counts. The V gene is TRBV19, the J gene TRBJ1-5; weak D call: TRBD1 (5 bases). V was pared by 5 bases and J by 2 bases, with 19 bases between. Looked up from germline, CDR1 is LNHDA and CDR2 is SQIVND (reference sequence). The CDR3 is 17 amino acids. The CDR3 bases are TGTGCCAGTAGTCTCAGCAGGGAGGTCAGGGGCAATCAGCCCCAGCATTTT. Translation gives CASSLSREVRGNQPQHF.

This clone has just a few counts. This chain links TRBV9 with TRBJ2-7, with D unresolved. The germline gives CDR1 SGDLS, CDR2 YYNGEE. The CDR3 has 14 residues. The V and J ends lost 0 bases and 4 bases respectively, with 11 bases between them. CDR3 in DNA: TGTGCCAGCAGCGTAGGAGTAGGGTGGTACGAGCAGTACTTC. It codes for CASSVGVGWYEQYF.

Here the CDR3 reads CASSVNRGRNSPLHF. The CDR3 coding sequence is TGTGCCAGCAGCGTCAACAGGGGGAGGAATTCACCCCTCCACTTT. The V and J genes are TRBV9 and TRBJ1-6; 8 bases map to TRBD1. The V segment lost 2 bases and the J segment 7 bases; nucleotides outside the gene matches: 5. CDR3 length: 15 amino acids. Germline CDR1 is SGDLS and CDR2 is YYNGEE. The full variable domain, rest sourced from reference TRBV9 and TRBJ1-6, is DSGVTQTPKHLITATGQRVTLRCSPRSGDLSVYWYQQSLDQGLQFLIQYYNGEERAKGNILERFSAQQFPDLHSELNLSSLELGDSALYFCASSVNRGRNSPLHFGNGTRLTVT.